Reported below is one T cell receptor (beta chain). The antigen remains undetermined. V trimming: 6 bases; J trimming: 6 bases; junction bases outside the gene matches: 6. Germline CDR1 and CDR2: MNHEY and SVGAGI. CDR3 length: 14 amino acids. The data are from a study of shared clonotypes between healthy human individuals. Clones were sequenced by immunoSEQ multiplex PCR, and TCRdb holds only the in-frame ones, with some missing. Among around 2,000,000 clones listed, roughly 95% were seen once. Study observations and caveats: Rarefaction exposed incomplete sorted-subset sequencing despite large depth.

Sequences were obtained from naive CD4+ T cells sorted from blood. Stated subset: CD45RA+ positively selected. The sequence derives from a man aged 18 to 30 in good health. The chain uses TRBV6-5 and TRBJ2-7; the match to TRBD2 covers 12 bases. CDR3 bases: TGTGCCAGCAGGACACTAGCGGGAGGATCCGAGCAGTACTTC. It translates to CASRTLAGGSEQYF.